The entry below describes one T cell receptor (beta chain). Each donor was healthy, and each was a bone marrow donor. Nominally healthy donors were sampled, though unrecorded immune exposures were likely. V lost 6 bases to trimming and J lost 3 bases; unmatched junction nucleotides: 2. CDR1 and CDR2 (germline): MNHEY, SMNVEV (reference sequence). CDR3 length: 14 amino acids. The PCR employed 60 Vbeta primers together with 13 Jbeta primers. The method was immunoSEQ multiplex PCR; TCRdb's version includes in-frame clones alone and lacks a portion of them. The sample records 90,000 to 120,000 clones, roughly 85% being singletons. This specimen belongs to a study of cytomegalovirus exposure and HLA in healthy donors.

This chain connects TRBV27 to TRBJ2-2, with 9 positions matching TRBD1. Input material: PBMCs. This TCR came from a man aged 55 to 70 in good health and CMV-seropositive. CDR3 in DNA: TGTGCCAGCAGACAGGGGGCTCACACCGGGGAGCTGTTTTTT. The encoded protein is CASRQGAHTGELFF.